These 10 T cell receptor beta chains originate from one sample sequenced in a study of blood T cell repertoires in COVID-19. Repertoires were generated with immunoSEQ multiplex PCR, while TCRdb's copy carries only in-frame clones and drops some. The repertoire holds more than 95,000 clones, with about nine tenths as singletons. Material: peripheral blood. The receptors come from a man in his fifties with acute or convalescent COVID-19.

The genes are TRBV6-5 and TRBJ2-3; TRBD2 agrees at 9 bases. The germline V gene encodes CDR1 MNHEY and CDR2 SVGAGI. V was clipped by 0 bases and J by 6 bases; unmatched bases: 4. The CDR3 runs to 15 residues. This chain's CDR3 is CASSYSVAGVDTQYF. CDR3 bases: TGTGCCAGCAGTTACTCGGTAGCGGGAGTGGATACGCAGTATTTT.

This chain links TRBV28 with TRBJ2-7; D not resolved. Per the germline V gene, CDR1 is MDHEN and CDR2 is SYDVKM. This CDR3 spans 12 amino acids. Trimming shortened V by 3 bases and J by 3 bases, and 6 bases separated the two germline ends. The CDR3 sequence: CASSFSHYEQYF. DNA of the CDR3: TGTGCCAGCAGTTTTTCCCACTACGAGCAGTACTTC.

The gene calls are TRBV6-2 or TRBV6-3 and TRBJ1-5, with TRBD1 as a possible D gene (5 bases). V lost 0 bases and J 6 bases, leaving 6 bases between the germline ends. Germline CDR1 reads MNHEY; CDR2 reads SVGEGT. The CDR3 runs 13 residues. CDR3 in DNA: TGTGCCAGCAGTTACTCACAGGTTCAGCCCCAGCATTTT. Residues: CASSYSQVQPQHF.

V is TRBV12-3 or TRBV12-4 and J is TRBJ1-2; 7 bases map to TRBD1. Trimming cost V 1 base and J 7 bases; bases outside gene matches: 3. This CDR3 comprises 13 residues. The CDR3 spells CASSLGNRGGYTF. The DNA for the CDR3 is TGTGCCAGCAGTTTAGGGAACAGGGGTGGCTACACCTTC.

The V and J genes are TRBV14 and TRBJ2-1, with a weak D call TRBD1 (5 bases). This CDR3 is 15 amino acids long. Per germline, CDR1 SGHDN and CDR2 FVKESK. The V end lost 3 bases, the J end lost 6 bases, and 15 bases lay between the germline ends. The CDR3, as DNA: TGTGCCAGCAGCCACACAGGTATAGCTATCAATGAGCAGTTCTTC. This translates into CASSHTGIAINEQFF.

This clone has more than one count but fewer than ten. This rearrangement joins TRBV4-1 to TRBJ1-6; 7 nucleotides line up with TRBD1. Trimming at V came to 3 bases and at J to 8 bases, leaving 7 bases not matched to a gene. The V gene's germline CDR1 is MGHRA and CDR2 YSYEKL. The CDR3 length is 15 residues. CDR3 sequence: CASSHGGGLDSPLHF. CDR3 nucleotides: TGCGCCAGCAGCCACGGAGGGGGCCTTGATTCACCCCTCCACTTT.

On this clone: The same CDR3 arises from other DNA sequences in this sample as well. The chain recombines TRBV5-5 with TRBJ1-1, with 11 bases identical to TRBD1. Germline trimming cut 3 bases from V and 5 bases from J; bases unmatched to any gene: 3. The CDR3 is 14 residues long. Per germline, CDR1 SGHKS and CDR2 YYEKEE (reference sequence). The CDR3 nucleotides read TGTGCCAGCAGCTCCGGACAGGGGGCGACTGAAGCTTTCTTT. It translates to CASSSGQGATEAFF. Based on the CDR3 plus reference TRBV5-5 and TRBJ1-1, the full variable domain is DAGVTQSPTHLIKTRGQQVTLRCSPISGHKSVSWYQQVLGQGPQFIFQYYEKEERGRGNFPDRFSARQFPNYSSELNVNALLLGDSALYLCASSSGQGATEAFFGQGTRLTVV.

This clone came up once. The chain combines TRBV7-9 with TRBJ1-2; weak D call: TRBD1 (5 bases). The CDR3 totals 16 residues. V was pared by 3 bases and J by 3 bases, with 17 bases between. From germline, CDR1 is SEHNR and CDR2 FQNEAQ (reference sequence). CDR3 sequence reads: CASSFLEGVKDYGYTF. CDR3 sequence (DNA): TGTGCCAGCAGCTTTTTGGAAGGGGTTAAGGACTATGGCTACACCTTC. The complete variable domain, with remaining parts taken from reference TRBV7-9 and TRBJ1-2, reads DTGVSQNPRHKITKRGQNVTFRCDPISEHNRLYWYRQTLGQGPEFLTYFQNEAQLEKSRLLSDRFSAERPKGSFSTLEIQRTEQGDSAMYLCASSFLEGVKDYGYTFGSGTRLTVV.

The CDR3 nucleotides are TGCGCCAGCAGCTCCGAGGGCCCACACTACAATGAGCAGTTCTTC. It translates to CASSSEGPHYNEQFF. The chain has TRBV5-1 and TRBJ2-1; the D gene is possibly TRBD2 (5 bases). Trimming stripped 3 bases from V and 3 bases from J, with 13 bases between. The CDR3 spans 15 residues. The germline V gene has CDR1 SGHRS and CDR2 YFSETQ.

The V gene is TRBV20-1, the J gene TRBJ2-5, with D possibly matching TRBD1 (6 bases). In germline, CDR1 is DFQATT, CDR2 SNEGSKA (reference sequence). Trimming took 6 bases from V and 5 from J, leaving 10 bases between them. This CDR3 region has 11 residues. The CDR3 here is CSAVRGETQYF. The CDR3 DNA reads TGCAGTGCAGTAAGGGGGGAGACCCAGTACTTC.